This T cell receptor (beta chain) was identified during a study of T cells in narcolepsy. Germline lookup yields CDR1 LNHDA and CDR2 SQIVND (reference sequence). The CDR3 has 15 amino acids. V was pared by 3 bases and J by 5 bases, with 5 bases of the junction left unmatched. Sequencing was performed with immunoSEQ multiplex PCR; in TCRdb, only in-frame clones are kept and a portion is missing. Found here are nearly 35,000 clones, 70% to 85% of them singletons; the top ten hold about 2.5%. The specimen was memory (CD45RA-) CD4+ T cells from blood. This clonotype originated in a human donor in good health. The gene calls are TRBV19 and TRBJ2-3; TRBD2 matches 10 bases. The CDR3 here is CASSIGQREGDTQYF. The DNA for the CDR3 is TGTGCCAGTAGTATCGGCCAGCGGGAGGGAGATACGCAGTATTTT.